A single T cell receptor (beta chain) is shown here with its context. This receptor's antigen is unknown. No clone much larger than this one lies a single base away; base qualities are absent. The CDR3 starts with the cysteine, ends with the phenylalanine, and has 16 residues. Just CDR3 DNA is preserved here, 48 bases in frame from base 1. V is cut back by 4 bases and J by 4 bases, with 9 bases in the junction unmatched. Looking up the germline V gene (reference sequence) yields CDR1 MNHEY and CDR2 SMNVEV. Preparation of the library involved the immunoSEQ multiplex PCR assay. Not all clones reach the TCRdb copy of this immuneACCESS table, which keeps in-frame sequences only. Checked studies attribute under half of the gap to unresolved V genes and leave the rest unexplained. This sample lists tens of thousands of clones; 90% to 95% were detected once. The top ten hold around 4% of the sample. The data are from a study of T cell changes during pregnancy in multiple sclerosis (dated by TCRdb to the late 2010s). With respect to the entire study: The study examined how the T cell repertoire changed over the course of pregnancy in women with multiple sclerosis.

Recombination joined TRBV27 with TRBJ2-7, with 11 bases in between that match TRBD1. This receptor was obtained from a female donor with multiple sclerosis, enrolled in a pregnancy study. The sequenced sample was CD8+ T cells from peripheral blood mononuclear cells, obtained in the second trimester of pregnancy. The CDR3 reads CASSSSPRDRGYEQYF. Read as DNA, the sequence is TGTGCCAGCAGTTCCTCCCCCCGGGACAGGGGGTACGAGCAGTACTTC.